The 15 T cell receptor beta chains given below trace back to one sample, sequenced in a study of T cells after yellow fever vaccination. TCRdb reprocessed the 5' RACE reads via MiXCR and lists one record per CDR3 protein. The sample carries 350,000 to 450,000 distinct CDR3 sequences, 6.2% recorded once. Sample: PBMCs, taken 5 days after the yellow fever booster vaccination. The source of these receptors is a man aged 25-40 years who received the YFV17D yellow fever vaccine.

This clonotype was recorded a few times. This chain joins TRBV20-1 and TRBJ2-6; TRBD1 agrees at 8 bases. The germline V gene encodes CDR1 DFQATT and CDR2 SNEGSKA (reference sequence). This CDR3 has 16 residues. Losses at the gene ends were 2 bases for V and 0 bases for J; bases not matched to a gene: 3. Here the CDR3 DNA reads TGCAGTGCTAGAACAGGGGGAAACTCTGGGGCCAACGTCCTGACTTTC. It specifies CSARTGGNSGANVLTF.

This clonotype was found many times. The chain recombines TRBV11-2 with TRBJ2-5; D is perhaps TRBD2 (6 bases). Germline V gene lookup returns CDR1 SGHAT and CDR2 FQNNGV. V lost 1 base and J 5 bases, leaving 11 bases between the germline ends. The CDR3 loop spans 14 amino acids. CDR3: CASSLGRELETQYF. DNA for the CDR3: TGTGCCAGCAGCTTAGGACGGGAGTTGGAGACCCAGTACTTC.

The gene calls are TRBV6-2 or TRBV6-3 and TRBJ1-2; 7 bases are a match to TRBD1. Germline values: CDR1 MNHEY, CDR2 SVGEGT. V shed 2 bases, J shed 5 bases, and the junction held 8 bases outside the gene matches. The CDR3 has 15 residues. In nucleotides, the CDR3 is TGTGCCAGCAGTTACCCAGGGACAGCCCTATATGGCTACACCTTC. Protein: CASSYPGTALYGYTF.

This clonotype was picked up many times. This chain uses TRBV29-1 with TRBJ2-3; either TRBD1 or TRBD2 may fit D (5 bases each). CDR1 is SQVTM and CDR2 is ANQGSEA in the germline V gene. The CDR3 is 14 residues long. Deletions cut 6 bases from V and 4 bases from J, with 17 bases between. CDR3 nucleotide sequence: TGCAGCGTCCAGAAAACCGGGACGTCAGATACGCAGTATTTT. Translating it yields CSVQKTGTSDTQYF.

Many counts were recorded for this clonotype. The genes are TRBV6-1 and TRBJ1-4; TRBD1 aligns across 7 bases. The V and J ends lost 5 bases and 7 bases, in that order; junction bases with no gene match: 7. The CDR3 spans 14 residues. Germline CDR1 is MNHNS and CDR2 is SASEGT. The CDR3 is CASSTDRRGEKLFF. The CDR3 DNA sequence: TGTGCCAGCAGTACGGACAGGAGGGGTGAAAAACTGTTTTTT.

V is TRBV28 and J is TRBJ2-2; tentatively, D is TRBD2 (6 bases). CDR3 size: 16 residues. Germline lookup yields CDR1 MDHEN and CDR2 SYDVKM. Trimming shortened V by 5 bases and J by 2 bases, and 15 bases separated the two germline ends. Here the CDR3 reads CASSQSGTFNTGELFF. The DNA for the CDR3 is TGTGCCAGCAGTCAATCCGGGACTTTTAACACCGGGGAGCTGTTTTTT.

This clonotype has ten or more counts. The genes are TRBV12-3 or TRBV12-4 and TRBJ2-7; no definite D call. V was trimmed by 0 bases and J by 5 bases, leaving 11 bases between them. CDR3 length: 14 residues. CDR3 loop: CASSLAPLVDEQYF. In nucleotides, the CDR3 is TGTGCCAGCAGTTTAGCCCCCCTAGTTGACGAGCAGTACTTC.

The rearrangement uses TRBV20-1 and TRBJ2-7; D call uncertain. Trimming pared 1 base from V and 2 bases from J, leaving 15 bases between. Germline CDR1 is DFQATT and CDR2 is SNEGSKA (reference sequence). The CDR3 loop spans 15 amino acids. The CDR3 sequence is CSARVPGSQAYEQYF. DNA for the CDR3: TGCAGTGCTAGAGTACCGGGCAGCCAAGCCTACGAGCAGTACTTC.

This clonotype turned up a few times. V and J are TRBV7-2 and TRBJ2-1, with a weak D call TRBD2 (5 bases). V was shortened by 7 bases and J by 2 bases, with 15 bases between the two germline ends. The CDR3 covers 15 residues. Germline V gene lookup returns CDR1 SGHTA and CDR2 FQGNSA. CDR3 DNA: TGTGCCAGCACCCCCTCGAGCGGCCCCTACAATGAGCAGTTCTTC. Amino acid sequence: CASTPSSGPYNEQFF. Variable domain in full (rest from reference TRBV7-2 and TRBJ2-1): GAGVSQSPSNKVTEKGKDVELRCDPISGHTALYWYRQSLGQGLEFLIYFQGNSAPDKSGLPSDRFSAERTGGSVSTLTIQRTQQEDSAVYLCASTPSSGPYNEQFFGPGTRLTVL.

This clonotype was seen only a few times. The rearrangement joins TRBV7-8 to TRBJ2-7; no reliable D call. With 5 bases removed from V and 0 bases from J, the gap between germline ends came to 14 bases. The CDR3 runs to 15 residues. Germline assignment: CDR1 SGHVS and CDR2 FQNEAQ. The CDR3 sequence is CASSARGPSSYEQYF. Written as DNA, the CDR3 is TGTGCCAGCAGCGCCCGAGGCCCGAGCTCCTACGAGCAGTACTTC.

In this sample, this clonotype turned up many times. This chain joins TRBV5-5 and TRBJ2-3, with D maybe TRBD1 (6 bases). The CDR3 has 15 residues. CDR1 is SGHKS, CDR2 YYEKEE, per germline (reference sequence). The germline V and J ends were trimmed by 4 bases and 0 bases, with 12 bases remaining between them. CDR3 DNA sequence: TGTGCCAGCAGCATCTGGACAGTTAGCACAGATACGCAGTATTTT. Amino acids: CASSIWTVSTDTQYF.

This clonotype was counted between two and nine times. This chain joins TRBV19 and TRBJ2-1; TRBD1 agrees at 7 bases. Germline lookup yields CDR1 LNHDA and CDR2 SQIVND (reference sequence). V was clipped by 4 bases and J by 3 bases; unmatched bases: 6. The CDR3 runs to 15 residues. CDR3 amino acids: CASSRPGQSYNEQFF. CDR3 nucleotide sequence: TGTGCCAGTAGTAGACCGGGACAGAGCTACAATGAGCAGTTCTTC.

CDR3: CASRWAGGVQPQHF. The CDR3 DNA follows: TGTGCCAGCAGGTGGGCAGGGGGCGTTCAGCCCCAGCATTTT. J is TRBJ1-5 and V is TRBV27; 8 bases are shared with TRBD1. The germline CDR1 and CDR2 sequences are MNHEY and SMNVEV (reference sequence). This CDR3 is 14 amino acids long. V shed 6 bases, J shed 6 bases, and the junction held 7 bases outside the gene matches.

This clonotype was counted ten times or more. J is TRBJ2-1 and V is TRBV11-2; 9 bases are a match to TRBD2. The CDR3 loop spans 16 amino acids. The germline gives CDR1 SGHAT, CDR2 FQNNGV. V was clipped by 5 bases and J by 8 bases; unmatched bases: 13. CDR3 DNA sequence: TGTGCCAGCAGCCGCGGGGGGGACTCACCTTGGGATGAGCAGTTCTTC. Its translation is CASSRGGDSPWDEQFF.

The genes are TRBV3-1 and TRBJ2-5; 7 bases map to TRBD1. This CDR3 contains 18 residues. V shed 11 bases, J shed 1 base, and the junction held 22 bases outside the gene matches. Germline lookup yields CDR1 LGHDT and CDR2 YNNKEL (reference sequence). The CDR3 DNA reads as TGTGCCTTCTGCCCCCCAACCAACAGGGCAGGGGGCCAAGAGACCCAGTACTTC. Translation gives CAFCPPTNRAGGQETQYF.